One sample yielded the 24 T cell receptor beta chains listed below, sequenced in a study of cytomegalovirus exposure and HLA in healthy donors. The PCR contained 60 Vbeta and 13 Jbeta primers. The data were produced by immunoSEQ multiplex PCR, yet TCRdb's version contains in-frame clones alone and is incomplete. The sample has fewer than 120,000 clones; 60% to 85% are singletons. The sample taken for sequencing was PBMCs. These receptors were collected from a woman aged 55 to 70 in good health and CMV-seropositive.

This clone was found many times. The chain couples TRBV19 to TRBJ2-1; D is unresolved. CDR1 and CDR2 from the germline V gene are LNHDA and SQIVND (reference sequence). The CDR3 loop spans 15 amino acids. Trimming stripped 1 base from V and 5 bases from J, with 12 bases between. DNA of the CDR3: TGTGCCAGTAGTATAGGAGTCCTCGAACACAATGAGCAGTTCTTC. Protein: CASSIGVLEHNEQFF.

The V and J genes are TRBV9 and TRBJ1-3, with D possibly matching TRBD1 (5 bases). V was trimmed by 0 bases and J by 2 bases, leaving 9 bases between them. The V gene's germline CDR1 is SGDLS and CDR2 YYNGEE. The CDR3 sequence is 15 residues long. The CDR3 DNA reads TGTGCCAGCAGCGTAGAAGGGGCAACTGGAAACACCATATATTTT. Translated: CASSVEGATGNTIYF.

This clone was counted once. The V gene is TRBV5-1, the J gene TRBJ1-2, with TRBD1 matching 11 bases. The CDR3 is 14 residues long. The germline CDR1 and CDR2 sequences are SGHRS and YFSETQ. J was trimmed by 4 bases and V by 4 bases; bases with no gene match: 3. The CDR3 bases are TGCGCCAGCAGCCCGGGGACAGGGGGCTATGGCTACACCTTC. Its translation is CASSPGTGGYGYTF. Full variable domain (outside the CDR3, taken from reference TRBV5-1 and TRBJ1-2): KAGVTQTPRYLIKTRGQQVTLSCSPISGHRSVSWYQQTPGQGLQFLFEYFSETQRNKGNFPGRFSGRQFSNSRSEMNVSTLELGDSALYLCASSPGTGGYGYTFGSGTRLTVV.

This sequence joins TRBV18 and TRBJ2-7; tentative D call: TRBD1 (5 bases). The germline V and J ends were trimmed by 0 bases and 8 bases, with 14 bases remaining between them. This CDR3 has 14 residues. In germline, CDR1 is KGHSH, CDR2 LQKENI. Here the CDR3 reads CASSPPAAGHKQYF. In nucleotides, the CDR3 is TGTGCCAGCTCACCACCTGCAGCAGGGCATAAGCAGTACTTC.

V is TRBV9 and J is TRBJ2-6; 7 nucleotides line up with TRBD1. Germline-derived CDR1 and CDR2 are SGDLS and YYNGEE. This CDR3 is built from 15 residues. V gave up 6 bases and J gave up 4 bases; unmatched junction bases: 7. CDR3 DNA sequence: TGTGCCAGCAAAGACAGGGTTGAAGGGGCCAACGTCCTGACTTTC. Residues: CASKDRVEGANVLTF.

This clone was recorded once. V usage is TRBV5-4 and J usage is TRBJ1-1, with TRBD1 as a possible D gene (5 bases). V shed 3 bases and J shed 6 bases, with 12 bases lying between them. The CDR3 consists of 13 residues. The germline gives CDR1 SGHNT, CDR2 YYREEE (reference sequence). The CDR3 DNA reads TGTGCCAGCAGCTATGGTAGGGGCCCTGAAGCTTTCTTT. Translation: CASSYGRGPEAFF.

The rearrangement joins TRBV9 to TRBJ2-1; D may be TRBD2 (6 bases). CDR1 is SGDLS, CDR2 YYNGEE, per germline. V was cut by 0 bases and J by 10 bases, with 20 bases left in between. The length of the CDR3 is 16 residues. The CDR3 sequence: CASSVERGTAGEEQFF. The CDR3, as DNA: TGTGCCAGCAGCGTAGAGCGAGGGACTGCCGGTGAAGAGCAGTTCTTC.

This clone was counted once. V gene TRBV28 combines with J gene TRBJ2-4, with a possible D match to TRBD1 (6 bases). Germline CDR1 is MDHEN and CDR2 is SYDVKM. The CDR3 has 17 amino acids. Trimming took off 3 bases at V and 1 base at J, with 16 bases between the two ends. CDR3 sequence reads: CASSLIWAGAAKNIQYF. The CDR3 nucleotides read TGTGCCAGCAGTTTGATTTGGGCAGGGGCCGCCAAAAACATTCAGTACTTC. Drawing the rest from reference TRBV28 and TRBJ2-4, the complete variable domain is DVKVTQSSRYLVKRTGEKVFLECVQDMDHENMFWYRQDPGLGLRLIYFSYDVKMKEKGDIPEGYSVSREKKERFSLILESASTNQTSMYLCASSLIWAGAAKNIQYFGAGTRLSVL.

The V gene is TRBV5-1, the J gene TRBJ2-2; perhaps TRBD2 as D (6 bases). The CDR3 extends over 16 amino acids. V lost 3 bases to trimming and J lost 2 bases, with 14 bases between them. The germline V gene has CDR1 SGHRS and CDR2 YFSETQ. The CDR3 DNA follows: TGCGCCAGCAGCTCCGAACGGGGGTTAAACACCGGGGAGCTGTTTTTT. Protein product: CASSSERGLNTGELFF.

The rearrangement joins TRBV5-4 to TRBJ2-4; tentative D call: TRBD2 (5 bases). CDR1 is SGHNT and CDR2 is YYREEE in the germline V gene (reference sequence). There are 15 residues in the CDR3. Deletions cut 4 bases from V and 9 bases from J, with 20 bases between. The CDR3 bases are TGTGCCAGCAGCGTTAGTTGGGGAGACCGCACCATTCAGTACTTC. The encoded protein is CASSVSWGDRTIQYF.

This chain links TRBV18 with TRBJ2-2; D unclear. Germline V gene data show CDR1 as KGHSH and CDR2 as LQKENI. V gave up 6 bases and J gave up 1 base, with 9 bases separating them. The CDR3 has 14 amino acids. The CDR3 DNA reads as TGTGCCAGCTCTCTGGCACAGAACACCGGGGAGCTGTTTTTT. It yields the protein CASSLAQNTGELFF.

To note about this clone: The same CDR3 is also encoded by other DNA sequences in this sample. The chain is built from TRBV5-1 and TRBJ2-6, with 9 bases aligning to TRBD1. Trimming removed 4 bases from V and 10 bases from J; junction bases left unmatched: 6. This CDR3 spans 14 amino acids. Looked up from germline, CDR1 is SGHRS and CDR2 is YFSETQ. CDR3 nucleotides: TGCGCCAGCAGCAAAACGGGACAGGGTAACGTCCTGACTTTC. Its protein product is CASSKTGQGNVLTF.

The chain recombines TRBV7-6 with TRBJ1-1; 7 nucleotides align to TRBD1. Germline-derived CDR1 and CDR2 are SGHVS and FNYEAQ. With V trimmed by 0 bases and J by 3 bases, 10 bases remained unmatched. The CDR3 covers 17 residues. CDR3 residues: CASSLAPVQGGYTEAFF. Here the CDR3 DNA reads TGTGCCAGCAGCTTAGCACCCGTCCAGGGGGGATACACTGAAGCTTTCTTT.

J is TRBJ2-5 and V is TRBV28; D is unclear. This CDR3 has 11 residues. The V and J ends lost 5 bases and 5 bases respectively, with 6 bases between them. Per germline, CDR1 MDHEN and CDR2 SYDVKM. The CDR3 loop reads CASSRRETQYF. CDR3 sequence (DNA): TGTGCCAGCAGTCGGCGGGAGACCCAGTACTTC.

The chain joins TRBV5-1 to TRBJ2-7, with 7 bases fitting TRBD1. Germline-derived CDR1 and CDR2 are SGHRS and YFSETQ. This CDR3 spans 14 amino acids. The V and J ends lost 4 bases and 4 bases, in that order; junction bases with no gene match: 8. The CDR3 region has the DNA TGCGCCAGCAGCAGAGGGACAGATATTTACGAGCAGTACTTC. Translated: CASSRGTDIYEQYF.

The V and J genes are TRBV5-1 and TRBJ1-4; D unresolved. This CDR3 spans 15 amino acids. V lost 1 base and J 0 bases, leaving 7 bases between the germline ends. CDR1 is SGHRS and CDR2 is YFSETQ in the germline V gene. The CDR3 sequence: CASSLSGATNEKLFF. For the CDR3, the DNA is TGCGCCAGCAGCTTGTCTGGAGCAACTAATGAAAAACTGTTTTTT.

The J gene is TRBJ2-1, the V gene TRBV29-1; the match to TRBD2 covers 8 bases. The germline gives CDR1 SQVTM, CDR2 ANQGSEA. The CDR3 sequence is 14 residues long. V was clipped by 6 bases and J by 6 bases; unmatched bases: 10. CDR3 sequence (DNA): TGCAGCGTGCCCCACCACGGGACTAGCAATGAGCAGTTCTTC. The encoded protein is CSVPHHGTSNEQFF.

This rearrangement joins TRBV27 to TRBJ1-1; D perhaps matches TRBD1 (6 bases). Trimming shortened V by 2 bases and J by 3 bases, and 22 bases separated the two germline ends. The CDR3 is made up of 18 amino acids. From germline, CDR1 is MNHEY and CDR2 SMNVEV (reference sequence). The CDR3 reads CASSLTTGRGRVYTEAFF. DNA for the CDR3: TGTGCCAGCAGTTTAACGACAGGCCGGGGACGGGTGTACACTGAAGCTTTCTTT.

The V and J genes are TRBV7-6 and TRBJ2-1; D is ambiguous. V was cut by 8 bases and J by 0 bases, with 17 bases left in between. Germline-derived CDR1 and CDR2 are SGHVS and FNYEAQ. The CDR3 extends over 16 amino acids. The CDR3 spells CASAISSDSSYNEQFF. The CDR3 nucleotides are TGTGCCAGCGCCATCTCTTCTGATAGCTCCTACAATGAGCAGTTCTTC.

The rearrangement uses TRBV7-9 and TRBJ2-5; TRBD2 matches at 7 bases. The CDR3 length is 17 residues. The germline gives CDR1 SEHNR, CDR2 FQNEAQ (reference sequence). Losses at the gene ends were 3 bases for V and 0 bases for J; bases not matched to a gene: 10. For the CDR3, the DNA is TGTGCCAGCAGCTTTGGCCCGGGGGGTGGGCACCAAGAGACCCAGTACTTC. It encodes CASSFGPGGGHQETQYF.

The chain has TRBV6-1 and TRBJ2-1; 7 nucleotides match TRBD2. The CDR3 covers 17 residues. Per the germline V gene, CDR1 is MNHNS and CDR2 is SASEGT. J was trimmed by 1 base and V by 2 bases; bases with no gene match: 8. CDR3 in DNA: TGTGCCAGCAGTGAATTTTTTGGGGGGGTATCCTACAATGAGCAGTTCTTC. Protein sequence: CASSEFFGGVSYNEQFF.

The rearrangement joins TRBV27 to TRBJ2-3; D possibly corresponds to TRBD2 (5 bases). The germline CDR1 and CDR2 sequences are MNHEY and SMNVEV (reference sequence). V was shortened by 7 bases and J by 4 bases, with 21 bases between the two germline ends. This CDR3 is 16 amino acids long. This CDR3 reads CASTSSEGFLSDTQYF. The DNA of the CDR3 is TGTGCCAGCACCTCCTCCGAGGGCTTTTTGTCAGATACGCAGTATTTT.

The chain has TRBV2 and TRBJ1-2; the D is unclear. The germline V gene encodes CDR1 SNHLY and CDR2 FYNNEI. V lost 4 bases and J lost 2, with 11 bases in between. The CDR3 runs 14 residues. This CDR3 is CASSVKGGNYGYTF. The CDR3 nucleotides read TGTGCCAGCAGTGTGAAAGGAGGAAACTATGGCTACACCTTC. Complete variable domain (other parts from reference TRBV2 and TRBJ1-2): EPEVTQTPSHQVTQMGQEVILRCVPISNHLYFYWYRQILGQKVEFLVSFYNNEISEKSEIFDDQFSVERPDGSNFTLKIRSTKLEDSAMYFCASSVKGGNYGYTFGSGTRLTVV.

CDR3 sequence reads: CASSIQAAYATGKNIQYF. DNA of the CDR3: TGTGCCAGTAGTATTCAAGCGGCTTACGCTACCGGCAAAAACATTCAGTACTTC. This rearrangement joins TRBV19 to TRBJ2-4, with D maybe TRBD2 (5 bases). The CDR3 is made up of 18 amino acids. Germline V gene lookup returns CDR1 LNHDA and CDR2 SQIVND (reference sequence). Between the trimmed V and J ends, which lost 3 bases and 3 bases, there was a span of 21 bases.